This T cell receptor (beta chain) was profiled in a study of blood T cell repertoires in COVID-19. Study information: Sources were T cells, B-cell-depleted T cells, or PBMCs; the material itself was cDNA or gDNA.

This CDR3 is 11 amino acids long. V was trimmed by 7 bases and J by 7 bases, leaving 10 bases between them. CDR1 MGHRA and CDR2 YSYEKL come from the germline V gene. Methods used by the authors: Estimated nucleated cell counts came from reference gene primer amplification. Libraries were prepared by immunoSEQ multiplex PCR; TCRdb keeps only in-frame clonotypes and omits some of them. The V and J calls and clone size are taken from that table; D and trimming were inferred from the DNA. The repertoire holds under 55,000 clones, approximately 90% seen once, with 25% to 30% in the top ten. The source of this sequence is a human donor in a cohort sampled during active COVID-19. The source material was peripheral blood. The V and J genes are TRBV4-1 and TRBJ1-2, with D hard to call. CDR3 sequence (DNA): TGCGCCAGCAAGGGAGGGCTTGGCTACACCTTC. It codes for CASKGGLGYTF.